This T cell receptor (beta chain) was documented in a study of T cell responses to AZD1222 COVID-19 vaccine. The wider study: Pooling covered second doses at about 4 or about 12 weeks.

Clones were read by immunoSEQ multiplex PCR, and TCRdb kept only the in-frame ones, dropping some. Of roughly 140,000 clones in the sample, about 86% were seen once. As for this clone: Its target is not known.

General study points: A rise in Spike-specific TCR breadth and depth followed two AZD1222 doses. Only a handful of AZD1222 recipients, roughly 6 in all, had baseline seropositivity.

Sequenced material: peripheral blood, taken on day 0 of AZD1222 vaccination. This clonotype originated in an adult in good health.

CDR3 in DNA: TGTGCCAGCAGCTTTGAGGGACTACTCAGCGGGGAGCTGTTTTTT. This sequence encodes CASSFEGLLSGELFF. The chain joins TRBV5-4 to TRBJ2-2, with TRBD2 matching 7 bases. V lost 2 bases to trimming and J lost 7 bases; unmatched junction nucleotides: 8. Germline CDR1 reads SGHNT; CDR2 reads YYREEE (reference sequence). The CDR3 runs 15 residues.